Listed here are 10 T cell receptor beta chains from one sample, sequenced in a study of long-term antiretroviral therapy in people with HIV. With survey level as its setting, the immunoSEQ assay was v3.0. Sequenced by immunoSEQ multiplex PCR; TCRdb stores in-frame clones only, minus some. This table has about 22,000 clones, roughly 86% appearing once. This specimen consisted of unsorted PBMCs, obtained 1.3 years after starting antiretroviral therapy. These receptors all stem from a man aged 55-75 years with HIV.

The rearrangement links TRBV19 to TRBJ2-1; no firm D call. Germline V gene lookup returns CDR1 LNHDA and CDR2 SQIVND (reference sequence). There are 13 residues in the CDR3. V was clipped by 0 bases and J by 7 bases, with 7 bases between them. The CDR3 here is CASSIELGNEQFF. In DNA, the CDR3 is TGTGCCAGTAGTATAGAGCTAGGTAATGAGCAGTTCTTC.

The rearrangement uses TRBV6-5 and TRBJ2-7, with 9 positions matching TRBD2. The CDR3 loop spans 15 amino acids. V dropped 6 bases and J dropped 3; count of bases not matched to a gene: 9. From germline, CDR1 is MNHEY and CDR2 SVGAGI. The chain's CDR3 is CASSTPGTSRYEQYF. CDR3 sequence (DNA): TGTGCCAGCAGCACCCCCGGGACTAGCCGCTACGAGCAGTACTTC.

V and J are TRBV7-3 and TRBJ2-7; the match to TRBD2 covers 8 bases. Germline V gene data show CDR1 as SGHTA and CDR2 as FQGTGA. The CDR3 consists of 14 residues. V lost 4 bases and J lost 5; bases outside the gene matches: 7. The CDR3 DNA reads TGTGCCAGCAGCTGGGGCGGGAGGCCCGACGAGCAGTACTTC. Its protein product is CASSWGGRPDEQYF.

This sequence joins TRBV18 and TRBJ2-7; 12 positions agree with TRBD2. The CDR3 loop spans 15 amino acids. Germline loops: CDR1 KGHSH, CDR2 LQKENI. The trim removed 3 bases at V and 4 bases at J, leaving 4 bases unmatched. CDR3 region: CASSPSSGRAYEQYF. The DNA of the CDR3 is TGTGCCAGCTCACCGTCTAGCGGGAGGGCTTACGAGCAGTACTTC.

CDR3 sequence (DNA): TGCGCCAGCAGTACGGGACAGGGAGGTTCACCCCTCCACTTT. Amino acids: CASSTGQGGSPLHF. The chain has TRBV5-1 and TRBJ1-6, with 9 bases lining up with TRBD1. CDR3 size: 14 residues. Germline V gene data show CDR1 as SGHRS and CDR2 as YFSETQ. V was clipped by 5 bases and J by 9 bases; unmatched bases: 6.

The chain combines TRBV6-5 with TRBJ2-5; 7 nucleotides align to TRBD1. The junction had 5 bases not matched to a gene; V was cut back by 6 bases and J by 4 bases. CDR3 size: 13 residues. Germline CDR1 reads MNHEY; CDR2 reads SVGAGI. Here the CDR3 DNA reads TGTGCCAGCAGCAGGGACAGTGGAGAGACCCAGTACTTC. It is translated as CASSRDSGETQYF.

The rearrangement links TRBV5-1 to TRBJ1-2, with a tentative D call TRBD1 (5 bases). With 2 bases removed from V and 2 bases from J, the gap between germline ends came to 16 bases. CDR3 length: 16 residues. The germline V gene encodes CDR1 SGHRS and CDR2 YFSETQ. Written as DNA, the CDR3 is TGCGCCAGCAGCTTTGTCGGGGCAGGGTGGAACTATGGCTACACCTTC. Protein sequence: CASSFVGAGWNYGYTF.

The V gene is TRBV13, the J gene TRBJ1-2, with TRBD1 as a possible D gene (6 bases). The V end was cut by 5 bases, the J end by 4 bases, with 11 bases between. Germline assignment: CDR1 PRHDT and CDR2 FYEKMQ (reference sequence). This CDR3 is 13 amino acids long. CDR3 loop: CASSRQEFYGYTF. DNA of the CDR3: TGTGCCAGCAGCAGACAGGAGTTCTATGGCTACACCTTC.

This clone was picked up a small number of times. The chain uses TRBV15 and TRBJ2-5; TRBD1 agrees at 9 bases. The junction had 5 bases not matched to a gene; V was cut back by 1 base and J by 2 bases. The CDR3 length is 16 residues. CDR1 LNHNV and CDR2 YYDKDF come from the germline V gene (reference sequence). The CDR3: CATSRAGTGTQETQYF. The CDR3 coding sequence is TGTGCCACCAGCAGAGCCGGGACAGGGACTCAAGAGACCCAGTACTTC.

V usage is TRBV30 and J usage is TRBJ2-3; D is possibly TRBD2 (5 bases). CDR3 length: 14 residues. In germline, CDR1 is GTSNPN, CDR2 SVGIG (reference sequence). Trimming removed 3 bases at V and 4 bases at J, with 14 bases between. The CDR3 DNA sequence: TGTGCCTGGAGCAATAATGGCGGGCCAGATACGCAGTATTTT. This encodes CAWSNNGGPDTQYF.